The sequence of this T cell receptor (beta chain) was determined in a study of spatial heterogeneity in lung cancer. Overall study: More than eight raw reads, on average, carried each unique TCR and UMI combination.

TCRdb ran MiXCR on the 5' RACE reads and lists one entry per CDR3 protein. Of approximately 92,000 distinct CDR3 sequences in the sample, over 9.5% are singletons; the top ten hold just over 40%. This CDR3 is built from 16 residues. The germline gives CDR1 DFQATT, CDR2 SNEGSKA (reference sequence). V shed 0 bases and J 4 bases; nucleotides not matched to a gene: 7. Regarding time point: sample taken at primary tumor resection. The study sequenced unsorted whole RNA from tumor, nontumor lung or frozen PBMC. The cohort: over 70 early-stage, untreated non-small cell lung cancer patients. Sample: PBMCs, taken at surgery. The TCR originated in a male donor with early-stage non-small cell lung cancer. This chain connects TRBV20-1 to TRBJ2-3; 10 bases fit TRBD2. DNA of the CDR3: TGCAGTGCTAGAGATCGGCTAGCGGGAGTGTCAGATACGCAGTATTTT. Its protein product is CSARDRLAGVSDTQYF.